This T cell receptor beta chain was obtained from a study of blood T cell repertoires in COVID-19. Study in general: T cells, B-cell-depleted T cells, or PBMCs supplied cDNA or gDNA.

Assay used: immunoSEQ multiplex PCR; TCRdb lists only in-frame clones, some missing. The table has 170,000 or so clones, about 87% seen once; the top ten hold approximately 0.93%. CDR3 length: 12 amino acids. V was pared by 6 bases and J by 9 bases, with 9 bases between. Germline loops: CDR1 MNHEY, CDR2 SVGAGI. The sequence derives from a woman aged 18-30 years who had recovered from COVID-19. Sequencing was carried out using peripheral blood. The genes are TRBV6-5 and TRBJ1-6; tentatively, D is TRBD1 (5 bases). Here the CDR3 reads CASRPGGSPLHF. The CDR3 DNA is TGTGCCAGCAGACCGGGGGGTTCACCCCTCCACTTT.